Listed below are T cell receptor beta chains from one sample, sequenced in a study of control samples from healthy donors and cancer patients. Only in-frame clones appear in the TCRdb table, and some are missing; sequencing was by immunoSEQ multiplex PCR. The table lists about 160,000 clones, approximately 94% of them singletons. The sequenced material came from blood. The receptors derive from a woman aged 35 to 49 in good health. Each CDR3 is given with its conserved first and last residue. Each record gives: clone size, J gene, D gene, V gene, CDR3 length, CDR3 protein, CDR3 DNA. A D gene is named only where the DNA matches it firmly. Size tells how often a clone was seen (once, few, many) or the class of an expanded clone, and some rows leave it out.

>.|TRBJ2-1|TRBD2|TRBV25-1|17
CASSAPGLAQGNNEQFF
TGTGCCAGCAGTGCACCGGGACTAGCCCAAGGAAACAATGAGCAGTTCTTC
>.|TRBJ2-1|TRBD2|TRBV7-9|13
CASSLVTSGEQFF
TGTGCCAGCAGCTTAGTCACTAGCGGGGAGCAGTTCTTC
>.|TRBJ1-5|TRBD1|TRBV30|14
CAWSGQGGHQPQHF
TGTGCCTGGAGTGGACAGGGAGGCCATCAGCCCCAGCATTTT
>.|TRBJ1-1|.|TRBV11-2|11
CASSLWGEAFF
TGTGCCAGCAGCTTATGGGGAGAAGCTTTCTTT
>.|TRBJ1-5|.|TRBV12-3/TRBV12-4|13
CASSLTGRQPQHF
TGTGCCAGCAGTTTAACCGGGCGGCAGCCCCAGCATTTT
>.|TRBJ2-1|TRBD1|TRBV7-7|15
CASSLAQGARNEQFF
TGTGCCAGCAGCTTAGCACAGGGGGCGCGCAATGAGCAGTTCTTC
>.|TRBJ1-1|.|TRBV4-1|18
CASSQGVLGRRRDTEAFF
TGCGCCAGCAGCCAAGGGGTGCTGGGCAGGCGGAGGGACACTGAAGCTTTCTTT
>.|TRBJ2-5|TRBD1|TRBV5-5|15
CASATAGTGQETQYF
TGTGCCAGCGCAACGGCCGGGACAGGGCAAGAGACCCAGTACTTC
>.|TRBJ2-1|.|TRBV11-2|15
CASSFDGGMYNEQFF
TGTGCCAGCAGCTTTGATGGCGGGATGTACAATGAGCAGTTCTTC
>.|TRBJ2-6|.|TRBV7-9|17
CASSLGDRSSGANVLTF
TGTGCCAGCAGCTTAGGGGACCGGAGCTCTGGGGCCAACGTCCTGACTTTC
>once|TRBJ2-3|.|TRBV12-3/TRBV12-4|12
CASSPFSDTQYF
TGTGCCAGCAGCCCATTTAGTGATACGCAGTATTTT
>once|TRBJ2-3|.|TRBV4-3|17
CASSPNPGLGSTDTQYF
TGCGCCAGCAGCCCGAACCCGGGACTCGGTAGCACAGATACGCAGTATTTT
>.|TRBJ1-1|.|TRBV29-1|17
CSVESRGLPRGNTEAFF
TGCAGCGTTGAGTCCAGGGGCCTTCCAAGAGGAAACACTGAAGCTTTCTTT
>.|TRBJ2-5|TRBD2|TRBV6-2/TRBV6-3|15
CASSRRTSGGETQYF
TGTGCCAGCAGCCGTCGGACTAGCGGGGGTGAGACCCAGTACTTC
>once|TRBJ2-1|TRBD1|TRBV5-6|16
CASSSAWLNRGMGQFF
TGTGCCAGCAGCTCCGCTTGGCTAAACAGGGGAATGGGGCAGTTCTTC
>.|TRBJ2-2|.|TRBV9|15
CASSGKATNTGELFF
TGTGCCAGCAGCGGGAAAGCGACGAACACCGGGGAGCTGTTTTTT
>.|TRBJ1-1|TRBD1|TRBV3-1/TRBV3-2|16
CASSQDFARGLSEAFF
TGTGCCAGCAGCCAAGATTTTGCCAGGGGGCTGAGTGAAGCTTTCTTT
>.|TRBJ1-1|TRBD1|TRBV14|14
CASSLGTAAKGAFF
TGTGCCAGCAGCCTTGGGACAGCGGCAAAGGGAGCTTTCTTT
>.|TRBJ1-1|TRBD1|TRBV5-6|15
CASSWNRGRITEAFF
TGTGCCAGCAGCTGGAACAGGGGGAGAATCACTGAAGCTTTCTTT
>.|TRBJ1-1|.|TRBV11-3|16
CASSLGFGGRNTEAFF
TGTGCCAGCAGCTTAGGGTTCGGGGGCAGGAACACTGAAGCTTTCTTT
>.|TRBJ1-1|.|TRBV6-5|12
CASSRQNTEAFF
TGTGCCAGCTCTCGACAGAACACTGAAGCTTTCTTT
>.|TRBJ2-7|.|TRBV25-1|13
CASSELGVGEQYF
TGTGCCAGCAGTGAATTAGGGGTAGGGGAGCAGTACTTC